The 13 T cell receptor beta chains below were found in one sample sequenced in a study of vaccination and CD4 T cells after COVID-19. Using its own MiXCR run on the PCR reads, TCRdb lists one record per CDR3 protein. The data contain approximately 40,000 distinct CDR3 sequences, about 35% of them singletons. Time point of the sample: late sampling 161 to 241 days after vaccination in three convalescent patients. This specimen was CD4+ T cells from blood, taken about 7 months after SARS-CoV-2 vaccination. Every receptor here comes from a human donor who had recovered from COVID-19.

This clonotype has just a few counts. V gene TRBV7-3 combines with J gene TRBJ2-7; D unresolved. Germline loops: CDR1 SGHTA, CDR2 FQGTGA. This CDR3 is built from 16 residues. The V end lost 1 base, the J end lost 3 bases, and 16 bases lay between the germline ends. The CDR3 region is CASSLMSPENGYEQYF. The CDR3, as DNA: TGTGCCAGCAGCTTAATGAGTCCGGAGAACGGCTACGAGCAGTACTTC.

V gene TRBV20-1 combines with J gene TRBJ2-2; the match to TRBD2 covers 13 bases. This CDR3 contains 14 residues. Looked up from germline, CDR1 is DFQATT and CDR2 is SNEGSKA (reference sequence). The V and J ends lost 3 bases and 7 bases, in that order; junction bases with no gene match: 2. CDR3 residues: CSARTSGRIGELFF. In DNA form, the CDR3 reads TGCAGTGCTAGGACTAGCGGGAGGATCGGGGAGCTGTTTTTT.

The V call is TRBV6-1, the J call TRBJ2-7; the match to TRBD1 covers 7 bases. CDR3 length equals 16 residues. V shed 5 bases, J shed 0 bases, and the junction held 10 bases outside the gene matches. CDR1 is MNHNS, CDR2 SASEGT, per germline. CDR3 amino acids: CASSRGTASSSYEQYF. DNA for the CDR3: TGTGCCAGCAGTCGAGGGACAGCGTCGAGCTCCTACGAGCAGTACTTC.

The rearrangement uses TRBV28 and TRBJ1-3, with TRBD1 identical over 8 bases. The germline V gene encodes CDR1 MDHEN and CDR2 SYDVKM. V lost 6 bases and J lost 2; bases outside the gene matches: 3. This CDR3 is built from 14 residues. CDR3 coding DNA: TGTGCCAGCAGACCGACAGGGGCTGGAAACACCATATATTTT. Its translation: CASRPTGAGNTIYF.

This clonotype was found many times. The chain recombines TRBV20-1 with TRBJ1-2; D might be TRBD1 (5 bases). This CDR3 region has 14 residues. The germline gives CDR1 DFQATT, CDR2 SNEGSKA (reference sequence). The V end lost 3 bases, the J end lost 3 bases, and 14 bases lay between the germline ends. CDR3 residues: CSASRQGADYGYTF. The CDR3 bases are TGCAGTGCTAGTAGGCAGGGTGCGGACTATGGCTACACCTTC.

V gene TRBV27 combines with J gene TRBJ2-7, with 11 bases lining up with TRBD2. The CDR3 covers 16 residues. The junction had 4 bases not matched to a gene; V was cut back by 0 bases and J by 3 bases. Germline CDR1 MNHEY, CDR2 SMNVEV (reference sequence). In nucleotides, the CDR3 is TGTGCCAGCAGTTTATCGTGGGGGACTAGCGGCTACGAGCAGTACTTC. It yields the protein CASSLSWGTSGYEQYF.

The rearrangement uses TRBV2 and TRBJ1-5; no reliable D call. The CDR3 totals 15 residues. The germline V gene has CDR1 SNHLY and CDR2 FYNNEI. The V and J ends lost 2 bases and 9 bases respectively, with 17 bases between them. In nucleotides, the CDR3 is TGTGCCAGCAGTGAAAAGGATCCGGGATCATTGCCCCAGCATTTT. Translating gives CASSEKDPGSLPQHF.

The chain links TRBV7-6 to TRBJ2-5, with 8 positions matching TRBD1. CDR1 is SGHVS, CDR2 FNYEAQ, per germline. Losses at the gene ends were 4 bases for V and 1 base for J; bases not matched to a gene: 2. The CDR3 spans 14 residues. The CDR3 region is CASSSGQGQETQYF. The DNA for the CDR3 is TGTGCCAGCAGCTCCGGACAGGGCCAAGAGACCCAGTACTTC.

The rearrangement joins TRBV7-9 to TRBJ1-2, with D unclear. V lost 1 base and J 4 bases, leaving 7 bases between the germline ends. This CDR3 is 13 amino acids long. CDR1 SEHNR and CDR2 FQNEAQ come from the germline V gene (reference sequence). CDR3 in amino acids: CASSLEAAYGYTF. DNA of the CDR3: TGTGCCAGCAGCTTAGAGGCAGCCTATGGCTACACCTTC.

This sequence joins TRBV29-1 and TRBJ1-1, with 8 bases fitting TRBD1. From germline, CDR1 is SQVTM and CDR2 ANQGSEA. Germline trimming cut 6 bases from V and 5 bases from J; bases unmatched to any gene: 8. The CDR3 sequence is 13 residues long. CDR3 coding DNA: TGCAGCGTCCAGACAGGGGTCGGAACTGAAGCTTTCTTT. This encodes CSVQTGVGTEAFF.

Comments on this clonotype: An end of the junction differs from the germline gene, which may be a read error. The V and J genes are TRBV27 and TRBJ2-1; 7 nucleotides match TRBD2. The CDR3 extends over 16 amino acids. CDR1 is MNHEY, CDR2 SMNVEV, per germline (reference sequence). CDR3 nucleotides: TGTGCCAACAGTTTGCGGGGGTACCCTTTTACCGATGAGCAGTTCTTC. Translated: CANSLRGYPFTDEQFF.

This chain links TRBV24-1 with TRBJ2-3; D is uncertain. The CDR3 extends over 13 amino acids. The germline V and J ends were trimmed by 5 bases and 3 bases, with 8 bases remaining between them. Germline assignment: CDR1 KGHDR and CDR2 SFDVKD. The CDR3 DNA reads TGTGCCACCAGTGCAATGGGAACAGATACGCAGTATTTT. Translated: CATSAMGTDTQYF.

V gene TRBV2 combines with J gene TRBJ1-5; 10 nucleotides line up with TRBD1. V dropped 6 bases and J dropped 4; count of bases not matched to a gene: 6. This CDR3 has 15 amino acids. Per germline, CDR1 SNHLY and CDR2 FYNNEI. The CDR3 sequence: CASRLRTGGNQPQHF. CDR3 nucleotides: TGTGCCAGCAGACTTAGGACAGGGGGGAATCAGCCCCAGCATTTT.